This TCR beta chain stems from a study of blood T cells in healthy people across ages (dated by TCRdb to between 2014 and 2016). In terms of the full investigation: In model experiments, template switching captured roughly one uniquely barcoded TCR beta cDNA molecule for every two T cells. Age-related changes in TCR beta repertoire diversity were measured in the study by deep sequencing normalized with unique cDNA molecular identifiers. Donors of different ages were randomly distributed across sequencing lanes to avoid experimental bias. For two donors (one aged 18 to 29 and one aged 80 or older), the study analyzed two additional independent replicas of 1 million unique cDNA reads from the same blood draw. Donors were grouped into four age groups: young (average roughly 16 years), middle-aged (less than 40), aged (around 60) and long-lived (approximately 81).

Library preparation used 5' RACE. Data came from an Illumina HiSeq 2500. A second PCR of about 7 to 12 cycles was run with a J-beta primer mix and a sample-barcoded 5' primer. A template-switch 5' adaptor carrying 12 random nucleotides introduced a unique molecular identifier onto each TCR beta cDNA molecule. Each sample yielded at least 3 million CDR3-containing paired-end reads. The Mint cDNA synthesis kit, primed by a TRBC-specific oligonucleotide, was used to synthesize first-strand cDNA from all RNA. All cDNA was treated with uracil-DNA glycosylase and then went through a first 18-cycle PCR with the universal primers M1SS and BC2_uni_R. As for the authors' bioinformatics: Each sample was normalized by randomly selecting 1 million high-quality reads, each carrying a distinct molecular identifier. Reads with shared molecular identifiers were discarded instead of being binned into consensus sequences. CDR3 identification, clonotype clustering and error correction used MiTCR with a Q25 quality threshold and the strictest error-elimination algorithm. A nonparametric unseen species model using Euler transformation provided a lower-bound estimate of total TCR beta diversity. TCRdb trimmed public reads at Q25 via fastp, called clones via MiXCR and kept in-frame beta chains. Each record represents a unique CDR3 protein, reported with the most common genes and DNA among its rows. What appears here as the V and J calls and clone size reflects TCRdb's work, not the paper's. The sample records about 1.5 million distinct CDR3 sequences, approximately 43% of which are singletons. Clones ranked in the top ten supply about 4% of the sample.

This clonotype was seen a handful of times. Its recognized antigen is unknown. Base qualities are not at hand, and no much larger clone is one base apart. Donors were 35 to 40 systemically healthy Caucasian individuals from Russia aged roughly 6 to 100 years. Approximately 10 milliliters of peripheral blood were collected from each donor into EDTA-treated Vacutainer tubes. Ficoll-Paque density-gradient centrifugation was used to isolate PBMCs, with at least 7 million per sample. Trizol reagent was used to extract total RNA from the PBMCs, yielding at least 5 micrograms per sample. The percentages of naive CD45RAhigh/CD27high T cells were determined by flow cytometry on a PBMC aliquot from every donor. Reading the germline V gene gives CDR1 MNHNS and CDR2 SASEGT. Clipping removes 5 bases from V and 8 bases from J, with 9 as the unmatched junction base count. The CDR3 numbers 14 residues from cysteine through phenylalanine. Only CDR3 DNA remains: 42 bases, in frame from the first base.

Results and caveats for the whole study, not just this receptor: Compared with the aged group, the long-lived group had more naive CD4+ T cells, fewer expanded clones and increased TCR diversity, a pattern suggesting age selection. Observed TCR beta diversity correlated strongly with the percentage of naive T cells measured by flow cytometry. As age increased, observed TCR beta diversity per million T cells dropped in a roughly linear way, and a significant reduction was already evident by age roughly 40. The CMV infection status of donors was not known, potentially confounding age-related changes in expanded clonotypes. Since profiling was done on bulk unsorted PBMCs, naive and antigen-experienced compartments could not be conclusively compared. Estimates of total diversity based on one million sequenced T cells were considered lower bounds and underestimates.

The sequence was obtained from a young woman in good health. The sequenced material came from blood. Recombination connected TRBV6-1 to TRBJ2-1, with 7 central nucleotides matching TRBD1. The encoded CDR3 is CASSSRTGVDEQFF. The nucleotides read TGTGCCAGCAGTTCGAGGACAGGTGTCGATGAGCAGTTCTTC.